This TCR beta chain was identified during a study of blood T cell repertoires in COVID-19. Study in general: COVID-19 samples, acute and convalescent, were from the United States, Italy and Spain. T cells, B-cell-depleted T cells, or PBMCs supplied cDNA or gDNA.

This CDR3 is built from 14 residues. Per germline, CDR1 SNHLY and CDR2 FYNNEI. V dropped 7 bases and J dropped 0 bases, with 10 bases sitting between them. Original methodology: The assay estimated nucleated cells by amplifying reference gene primers. The table came from immunoSEQ multiplex PCR; TCRdb's copy has only in-frame clones and leaves some out. V and J calls and clone size follow that table, whereas D and trimming were derived from the DNA. Among 23,000 or so clones listed, roughly 90% were seen once. Sequencing was done on a sample of peripheral blood. This receptor was identified in a man between 65 and 85 years old with active COVID-19. J is TRBJ1-3 and V is TRBV2, with D possibly matching TRBD1 (6 bases). Here the CDR3 reads CASKGDNSGNTIYF. CDR3 coding DNA: TGTGCCAGCAAGGGGGACAACTCTGGAAACACCATATATTTT.